This passage covers 15 T cell receptor beta chains from one sample sequenced in a study of tumor-infiltrating lymphocytes in primary liver carcinoma. Production of TCR beta cDNA used approximately 0.55 ug total RNA together with a constant-region primer. Three nested multiplex PCR rounds, a slightly modified ARM-PCR method, built the TCR beta libraries. Amplification in the first two PCR rounds was performed using TRBV1-TRBV30 forward primers and a C-beta reverse primer for roughly 9 cycles each. One entry per CDR3 protein, called by TCRdb with MiXCR from the multiplex PCR reads. The sample lists about 310,000 distinct CDR3 sequences; 65% were seen once. Blood RNA was derived from unsorted whole blood, and germline DNA was extracted too. Source material: peripheral blood. All receptors come from a man aged 35 to 55 with primary liver carcinoma and hepatitis B virus infection.

V is TRBV11-2 and J is TRBJ2-1; 14 positions match TRBD2. The CDR3 covers 15 residues. Germline V CDR1 and CDR2: SGHAT, FQNNGV. Here the CDR3 reads CVSSLGLAGVGEQFF. The CDR3 DNA is TGTGTTAGCAGCTTGGGACTAGCGGGGGTGGGCGAGCAGTTCTTC.

Concerning this clonotype: A much larger clone sits a single nucleotide away, making a read error possible. The chain joins TRBV29-1 to TRBJ2-6, with a tentative D call TRBD1 (5 bases). Per germline, CDR1 SQVTM and CDR2 ANQGSEA. The CDR3 sequence is 15 residues long. CDR3 bases: TGCAGCGTTTCCACGTCTGGGCTTGGGGCCAACCTCCTGACTTTC. Residues: CSVSTSGLGANLLTF.

Points on this clonotype: A junction boundary mismatches the germline segment, possibly from a read error. The chain has TRBV4-3 and TRBJ2-1; D gene ambiguous. The CDR3 length is 13 residues. From germline, CDR1 is LGHNA and CDR2 YSLEER. CDR3 in DNA: TGCGCCAGCAGCCAAGATCGTGTAGGTGAGAAGTTCTTC. It codes for CASSQDRVGEKFF.

The sample holds many counts of this clonotype. V is TRBV29-1 and J is TRBJ1-2; D is possibly TRBD1 (6 bases). The length of the CDR3 is 12 residues. Germline V CDR1 and CDR2: SQVTM, ANQGSEA. Trimming took off 4 bases at V and 6 bases at J, with 12 bases between the two ends. CDR3 residues: CSVVGDTDGYTF. CDR3 DNA sequence: TGCAGCGTTGTAGGGGACACCGATGGCTACACCTTC. Complete variable domain (other parts from reference TRBV29-1 and TRBJ1-2): SAVISQKPSRDICQRGTSLTIQCQVDSQVTMMFWYRQQPGQSLTLIATANQGSEATYESGFVIDKFPISRPNLTFSTLTVSNMSPEDSSIYLCSVVGDTDGYTFGSGTRLTVV.

In the case of this clonotype: Relative to the germline gene, one junction end is altered; a read error may explain this. The chain recombines TRBV29-1 with TRBJ2-4; a weak D match, TRBD1 (6 bases). The length of the CDR3 is 15 residues. CDR1 SQVTM and CDR2 ANQGSEA come from the germline V gene. The CDR3 DNA is TGCAGCATTGTCATAGGAGGCAGGGGCAAAAACATTCGGTACTTC. Translating gives CSIVIGGRGKNIRYF.

The chain joins TRBV11-3 to TRBJ1-3; D perhaps matches TRBD1 (5 bases). The CDR3 spans 13 residues. V lost 9 bases, J lost 6 bases, and 15 bases lay in between. Germline assignment: CDR1 SGHNT and CDR2 YENEEA. The CDR3 sequence: CASNHPGTNTIYF. CDR3 DNA sequence: TGTGCCAGTAACCACCCAGGGACAAACACCATATATTTT.

This clonotype was counted a single time. One junction end does not reproduce the germline sequence, and a read error may be involved. The chain is built from TRBV6-2 or TRBV6-3 and TRBJ2-7; 9 positions match TRBD1. The germline CDR1 and CDR2 sequences are MNHEY and SVGEGT. The CDR3 extends over 14 amino acids. This chain's CDR3 is CVSSYRTGAAEQYF. The CDR3 DNA is TGTGTCAGCAGTTACCGGACAGGGGCAGCCGAGCAGTACTTC.

This clonotype was observed a handful of times. Written as DNA, the CDR3 is TGTGCCAGCAGCCCTTCTAGTACAGCGGACACTGAAGCTTTCTTT. Its protein product is CASSPSSTADTEAFF. The chain combines TRBV5-4 with TRBJ1-1; D gene uncertain. Trimming stripped 4 bases from V and 3 bases from J, with 16 bases between. From germline, CDR1 is SGHNT and CDR2 YYREEE (reference sequence). The CDR3 totals 15 residues. Using reference TRBV5-4 and TRBJ1-1 for the parts outside the CDR3, the full variable domain is ETGVTQSPTHLIKTRGQQVTLRCSSQSGHNTVSWYQQALGQGPQFIFQYYREEENGRGNFPPRFSGLQFPNYSSELNVNALELDDSALYLCASSPSSTADTEAFFGQGTRLTVV.

Concerning this clonotype itself: The junction departs from germline at one end; a sequencing error may be responsible. The chain joins TRBV12-5 to TRBJ2-5; the match to TRBD2 covers 12 bases. There are 15 residues in the CDR3. Germline lookup yields CDR1 LGHNT and CDR2 FRNRAP. This chain's CDR3 is CTSGPGLAGKETQYF. In DNA form, the CDR3 reads TGTACTAGTGGTCCAGGACTAGCGGGAAAAGAGACCCAGTACTTC.

This clonotype was counted at least ten times. The V call is TRBV6-6, the J call TRBJ2-1, with D possibly TRBD1 on 6 matching bases. Germline V gene sequence: CDR1 MNHNY, CDR2 SVGAGI (reference sequence). The CDR3 loop spans 14 amino acids. With 7 bases removed from V and 9 bases from J, the gap between germline ends came to 19 bases. CDR3 amino acids: CASTLTGTTFEQFF. The CDR3, as DNA: TGTGCCAGCACCCTGACAGGCACGACCTTTGAGCAGTTCTTC.

V is TRBV11-1 and J is TRBJ2-1, with 8 nucleotides matching TRBD2. The germline V gene encodes CDR1 SGHAT and CDR2 FQDESV (reference sequence). The CDR3 is 14 amino acids. The junction had 7 bases not matched to a gene; V was cut back by 7 bases and J by 5 bases. CDR3 DNA: TGTGCCAGCAACCCAGGACTAGCAAACAATGAGCAGTTCTTC. This gives the protein CASNPGLANNEQFF. The entire variable domain, with the rest obtained from reference TRBV11-1 and TRBJ2-1, is as follows: EAEVAQSPRYKITEKSQAVAFWCDPISGHATLYWYRQILGQGPELLVQFQDESVVDDSQLPKDRFSAERLKGVDSTLKIQPAELGDSAMYLCASNPGLANNEQFFGPGTRLTVL.

This clonotype came up a few times. The junction departs from the called germline gene at one end, perhaps through a read error. The rearrangement uses TRBV6-1 and TRBJ2-1; no clear D gene. This CDR3 region has 16 residues. The germline CDR1 and CDR2 sequences are MNHNS and SASEGT. The CDR3 here is CASSEFSSRPYKEQFF. The CDR3 DNA sequence: TGTGCCAGCAGTGAATTTTCAAGCCGACCGTACAAAGAGCAGTTCTTC.

As concerns this clonotype: One base away lies a much larger clone, so this may be a sequencing read error. In nucleotides, the CDR3 is TGTGTCAGCAGTGGGGAGGCGGGAGTAACCGGGGAGCTGTTTTTT. This sequence encodes CVSSGEAGVTGELFF. J is TRBJ2-2 and V is TRBV6-1; 7 bases match TRBD2. The CDR3 runs 15 residues. The V gene's germline CDR1 is MNHNS and CDR2 SASEGT.

On this clonotype itself: This may arise from a read error, as a much more abundant clone is one base away. V and J are TRBV30 and TRBJ2-1, with a tentative D call TRBD2 (6 bases). Germline assignment: CDR1 GTSNPN and CDR2 SVGIG (reference sequence). The CDR3 length is 15 residues. The CDR3 DNA follows: TGTGTCTGGAGTCTAGGACTAAGCTCCTACAATGAGCAGTTCTTC. Its translation is CVWSLGLSSYNEQFF.

This chain connects TRBV11-2 to TRBJ2-2; 8 bases agree with TRBD2. CDR1 is SGHAT and CDR2 is FQNNGV in the germline V gene. V gave up 11 bases and J gave up 2 bases; unmatched junction bases: 16. CDR3 length equals 17 residues. The CDR3 reads CAGSQRGRTQNTGELFF. CDR3 DNA: TGTGCCGGTAGCCAACGCGGGAGGACGCAAAACACCGGGGAGCTGTTTTTT.